Listed here are 30 T cell receptor beta chains from one sample, sequenced in a study of shared clonotypes between healthy human individuals. Some clones are missing from TCRdb's copy, which holds only in-frame ones; the method was immunoSEQ multiplex PCR. The table has around 530,000 clones, just over 75% seen once. The material sequenced was PBMCs. The receptors here all came from a woman in her thirties or forties in good health. Some clones in this sample may be carry-over from other donors' samples.

The chain couples TRBV25-1 to TRBJ2-5; no clear D gene. The germline CDR1 and CDR2 sequences are MGHDK and SYGVNS. With 5 bases removed from V and 1 base from J, the gap between germline ends came to 11 bases. CDR3 size: 14 residues. CDR3 amino acids: CASSPPAGQETQYF. DNA of the CDR3: TGTGCCAGCAGTCCGCCGGCCGGCCAAGAGACCCAGTACTTC.

The V and J genes are TRBV25-1 and TRBJ2-3; 7 bases agree with TRBD2. The CDR3 totals 16 residues. V gave up 4 bases and J gave up 2 bases; unmatched junction bases: 9. Germline V CDR1 and CDR2: MGHDK, SYGVNS. DNA of the CDR3: TGTGCCAGCAGTGCTCTAGGGGACTACCCCACAGATACGCAGTATTTT. Translation: CASSALGDYPTDTQYF.

The chain is built from TRBV7-9 and TRBJ2-7; D is possibly TRBD2 (6 bases). This CDR3 region has 13 residues. Germline V lookup: CDR1 SEHNR, CDR2 FQNEAQ (reference sequence). Trimming took off 5 bases at V and 3 bases at J, with 11 bases between the two ends. The CDR3 bases are TGTGCCAGCAGCCCGGGACTGCGCTACGAGCAGTACTTC. This sequence encodes CASSPGLRYEQYF.

The chain couples TRBV11-2 to TRBJ1-2; tentative D call: TRBD1 (6 bases). The germline V and J ends were trimmed by 6 bases and 4 bases, with 18 bases remaining between them. Germline V gene data show CDR1 as SGHAT and CDR2 as FQNNGV. CDR3 length: 15 amino acids. CDR3 sequence: CASRNYREYSYGYTF. The CDR3 DNA is TGTGCCAGCAGAAATTACAGGGAGTATAGCTATGGCTACACCTTC.

This clone was counted once. This likely reflects a read error, since a far larger clone is one base away. The gene calls are TRBV7-9 and TRBJ2-4, with D unclear. Trimming took 1 base from V and 9 from J, leaving 7 bases between them. There are 12 residues in the CDR3. Germline assignment: CDR1 SEHNR and CDR2 FQNEAQ (reference sequence). This CDR3 reads CASSLDAGIQYF. The CDR3 DNA reads TGTGCCAGCAGCTTAGATGCAGGCATTCAGTACTTC.

This clone was seen at least ten times. The chain combines TRBV19 with TRBJ1-1; the D gene is possibly TRBD1 (6 bases). V lost 10 bases to trimming and J lost 4 bases, with 16 bases between them. CDR3 size: 13 residues. Germline lookup yields CDR1 LNHDA and CDR2 SQIVND (reference sequence). The CDR3 sequence is CATQTGSPTEAFF. The CDR3 nucleotides read TGTGCCACCCAAACAGGGTCCCCCACTGAAGCTTTCTTT.

The rearrangement joins TRBV19 to TRBJ1-2; 10 nucleotides agree with TRBD1. The CDR3 sequence is 15 residues long. Germline V gene data show CDR1 as LNHDA and CDR2 as SQIVND (reference sequence). After removal of 3 bases from V and 3 bases from J, the junction contained 4 bases not matched to a gene. CDR3 residues: CASSIRTGGDYGYTF. DNA for the CDR3: TGTGCCAGTAGTATTCGGACAGGGGGGGACTATGGCTACACCTTC.

The chain carries TRBV6-1 and TRBJ2-1; TRBD1 matches at 7 bases. V trimming: 2 bases; J trimming: 3 bases; junction bases outside the gene matches: 4. The germline gives CDR1 MNHNS, CDR2 SASEGT. This CDR3 spans 15 amino acids. The CDR3 region is CASSERQGDYNEQFF. The CDR3 nucleotides are TGTGCCAGCAGTGAAAGGCAGGGGGACTACAATGAGCAGTTCTTC.

V usage is TRBV18 and J usage is TRBJ2-5; D not certain. V shed 6 bases and J shed 1 base, with 12 bases lying between them. The germline CDR1 and CDR2 sequences are KGHSH and LQKENI. The CDR3 loop spans 14 amino acids. The CDR3: CASSYKGSQETQYF. In DNA form, the CDR3 reads TGTGCCAGCTCCTATAAAGGCAGCCAAGAGACCCAGTACTTC.

The DNA of the CDR3 is TGTGCCAGCAGCGAGGGACTAGCGGGAGGGCCGGGGAATGAGCAGTTCTTC. This sequence encodes CASSEGLAGGPGNEQFF. This sequence joins TRBV7-3 and TRBJ2-1; 16 nucleotides align to TRBD2. There are 17 residues in the CDR3. Germline V gene sequence: CDR1 SGHTA, CDR2 FQGTGA. The junction had 8 bases not matched to a gene; V was cut back by 5 bases and J by 7 bases.

The chain couples TRBV27 to TRBJ2-1; weak D call: TRBD2 (5 bases). Per germline, CDR1 MNHEY and CDR2 SMNVEV (reference sequence). This CDR3 contains 12 residues. The germline V and J ends were trimmed by 6 bases and 8 bases, with 11 bases remaining between them. The CDR3 coding sequence is TGTGCCAGCAGGAGGGTTGGGGATGAGCAGTTCTTC. Translation gives CASRRVGDEQFF.

Note on this clone: This may arise from a read error, as a much more abundant clone is one base away. The chain joins TRBV19 to TRBJ2-7; 7 bases agree with TRBD2. The CDR3 loop spans 15 amino acids. Germline loops: CDR1 LNHDA, CDR2 SQIVND (reference sequence). The CDR3 spells CASRSRTRTPYEQHF. The CDR3 nucleotides are TGTGCCAGTAGGTCCCGGACTAGAACCCCCTACGAGCAGCACTTC.

This rearrangement joins TRBV5-1 to TRBJ2-2; D is possibly TRBD2 (6 bases). The CDR3 spans 14 residues. The germline V gene encodes CDR1 SGHRS and CDR2 YFSETQ. V gave up 5 bases and J gave up 3 bases, with 11 bases separating them. CDR3: CASRWDSYTGELFF. The CDR3 DNA is TGCGCCAGCAGATGGGACTCCTACACCGGGGAGCTGTTTTTT.

The genes are TRBV19 and TRBJ1-5, with no clear D. Germline V gene lookup returns CDR1 LNHDA and CDR2 SQIVND (reference sequence). Trimming removed 3 bases at V and 5 bases at J, with 14 bases between. The CDR3 runs 15 residues. CDR3 region: CASSIREGLYQPQHF. The CDR3 coding sequence is TGTGCCAGTAGTATTCGGGAGGGCCTCTATCAGCCCCAGCATTTT.

CDR3 loop: CASSDTSGSYNEQFF. The CDR3 DNA is TGTGCCAGCAGTGACACCAGCGGGAGCTACAATGAGCAGTTCTTC. The J gene is TRBJ2-1, the V gene TRBV6-4; 8 bases align to TRBD2. CDR1 and CDR2 from the germline V gene are MRHNA and SNTAGT. Losses at the gene ends were 2 bases for V and 3 bases for J; bases not matched to a gene: 3. CDR3 size: 15 residues.

The V gene is TRBV27, the J gene TRBJ2-7, with TRBD1 matching 7 bases. CDR1 MNHEY and CDR2 SMNVEV come from the germline V gene (reference sequence). V lost 5 bases to trimming and J lost 2 bases; unmatched junction nucleotides: 6. The CDR3 runs to 14 residues. CDR3 loop: CASSTRDSAYEQYF. CDR3 coding DNA: TGTGCCAGCAGTACCCGGGACAGTGCCTACGAGCAGTACTTC.

The CDR3 DNA reads TGTGCCAGCAGCAAAGAGGCTGTCTTGCAGTTCTTC. The encoded protein is CASSKEAVLQFF. This chain uses TRBV2 with TRBJ2-1; D unclear. The CDR3 has 12 residues. Germline V CDR1 and CDR2: SNHLY, FYNNEI. The ends were cut back, 6 bases at V and 12 bases at J, with 15 bases in the middle.

This clone occurred a few times. The rearrangement joins TRBV7-6 to TRBJ2-2; D could derive from TRBD1 or TRBD2 (6 bases each). The germline V gene has CDR1 SGHVS and CDR2 FNYEAQ. The CDR3 extends over 17 amino acids. Trimming shortened V by 0 bases and J by 0 bases, and 11 bases separated the two germline ends. The CDR3 region is CASSLAAGHSNTGELFF. The DNA of the CDR3 is TGTGCCAGCAGCTTAGCGGCGGGACACTCGAACACCGGGGAGCTGTTTTTT.

Concerning this clone: A far more abundant clone sits one base away, making this likely a read error. Distinct nucleotide sequences in the sample also encode this CDR3. This rearrangement joins TRBV30 to TRBJ2-6; maybe TRBD1 (5 bases). From germline, CDR1 is GTSNPN and CDR2 SVGIG (reference sequence). The CDR3 is 18 amino acids. Here the CDR3 DNA reads TGTGCCTGGAGTGTAGACCAGGGTTCATACTCTGGGGCCAACGTCCTTACTTTC. Residues: CAWSVDQGSYSGANVLTF.

This clone has a single count. The chain links TRBV28 to TRBJ2-2, with D perhaps TRBD2 (6 bases). The germline gives CDR1 MDHEN, CDR2 SYDVKM. V shed 3 bases and J shed 3 bases, with 8 bases lying between them. The CDR3 sequence is 14 residues long. This CDR3 reads CASSFRDYTGELFF. CDR3 bases: TGTGCCAGCAGTTTCAGGGACTACACCGGGGAGCTGTTTTTT.

Only a few counts were recorded for this clone. The chain is built from TRBV5-6 and TRBJ2-4, with D perhaps TRBD1 (5 bases). V lost 2 bases to trimming and J lost 0 bases, with 12 bases between them. CDR3 length: 16 amino acids. Germline lookup yields CDR1 SGHDT and CDR2 YYEEEE. As DNA, the CDR3 is TGTGCCAGCAGCTTTGCCAGGGCACTAGCCAAAAACATTCAGTACTTC. Residues: CASSFARALAKNIQYF.

The chain recombines TRBV19 with TRBJ2-3, with 7 bases lining up with TRBD1. The CDR3 sequence is 15 residues long. J was trimmed by 2 bases and V by 7 bases; bases with no gene match: 9. Germline values: CDR1 LNHDA, CDR2 SQIVND (reference sequence). The DNA of the CDR3 is TGTGCCAGTATGGGGGACAGCAAAAACACAGATACGCAGTATTTT. It codes for CASMGDSKNTDTQYF.

The chain uses TRBV5-4 and TRBJ2-7; 9 nucleotides match TRBD1. With V trimmed by 1 base and J by 4 bases, 9 bases remained unmatched. The germline V gene encodes CDR1 SGHNT and CDR2 YYREEE (reference sequence). CDR3 length: 16 residues. CDR3 region: CASSLFSGQGFYEQYF. The CDR3 DNA reads TGTGCCAGCAGCTTGTTTTCGGGACAGGGATTTTACGAGCAGTACTTC.

In its sample, this clone was seen once. The V and J genes are TRBV5-4 and TRBJ1-4; D unresolved. The V gene's germline CDR1 is SGHNT and CDR2 YYREEE (reference sequence). V was trimmed by 0 bases and J by 8 bases, leaving 14 bases between them. This CDR3 spans 15 amino acids. The DNA of the CDR3 is TGTGCCAGCAGCTTGGATCCGGGGAGGAAAGAAAAACTGTTTTTT. As protein: CASSLDPGRKEKLFF.

This chain uses TRBV7-2 with TRBJ2-2; TRBD2 aligns across 10 bases. After removal of 1 base from V and 6 bases from J, the junction contained 14 bases not matched to a gene. The germline CDR1 and CDR2 sequences are SGHTA and FQGNSA. The CDR3 sequence is 19 residues long. Here the CDR3 DNA reads TGTGCCAGCAGCTTAGGGGTCCTAGCGGGAGTAGGATGGGCCGGGGAGCTGTTTTTT. Translating gives CASSLGVLAGVGWAGELFF.

The genes are TRBV7-7 and TRBJ2-2; no reliable D call. This CDR3 is 13 amino acids long. Per germline, CDR1 SSHAT and CDR2 FNYEAQ (reference sequence). Trimming took off 0 bases at V and 3 bases at J, with 2 bases between the two ends. The CDR3 nucleotides read TGTGCCAGCAGCTTAGCTGACACCGGGGAGCTGTTTTTT. Its translation is CASSLADTGELFF.

V gene TRBV7-9 combines with J gene TRBJ2-7; 7 positions match TRBD1. Germline CDR1 is SEHNR and CDR2 is FQNEAQ (reference sequence). CDR3 length: 17 residues. V lost 1 base to trimming and J lost 6 bases; unmatched junction nucleotides: 15. The CDR3 DNA sequence: TGTGCCAGCAGCTTAGGGGACAGAGGCCCGTCGGGTGGCGAGCAGTACTTC. Translation gives CASSLGDRGPSGGEQYF.

The chain couples TRBV2 to TRBJ2-1; D might be TRBD1 or TRBD2, each matching 5 bases. The CDR3 runs to 19 residues. Germline loops: CDR1 SNHLY, CDR2 FYNNEI. With 8 bases removed from V and 3 bases from J, the gap between germline ends came to 29 bases. In nucleotides, the CDR3 is TGTGCCAGCCCCAACACGGGGTCTGGGGCAGTTCCAATCTACAATGAGCAGTTCTTC. Its protein is CASPNTGSGAVPIYNEQFF.

This clone was found a few times. The J gene is TRBJ2-7, the V gene TRBV29-1; TRBD1 aligns across 10 bases. V shed 4 bases, J shed 7 bases, and the junction held 10 bases outside the gene matches. The germline V gene encodes CDR1 SQVTM and CDR2 ANQGSEA. CDR3 length equals 14 residues. CDR3 amino acids: CSVALGTGEEEQYF. In nucleotides, the CDR3 is TGCAGCGTTGCTTTAGGGACAGGGGAAGAAGAGCAGTACTTC.

This clone has only one observation. The genes are TRBV30 and TRBJ2-5; D is perhaps TRBD1 or TRBD2 (5 bases each). This CDR3 is built from 14 residues. Germline V gives CDR1 GTSNPN, CDR2 SVGIG (reference sequence). V was pared by 0 bases and J by 1 base, with 9 bases between. The CDR3 nucleotides read TGTGCCTGGAGTGTAAGAGGGGTCCAAGAGACCCAGTACTTC. It specifies CAWSVRGVQETQYF. Filled out from reference TRBV30 and TRBJ2-5, the complete variable domain reads SQTIHQWPATLVQPVGSPLSLECTVEGTSNPNLYWYRQAAGRGLQLLFYSVGIGQISSEVPQNLSASRPQDRQFILSSKKLLLSDSGFYLCAWSVRGVQETQYFGPGTRLLVL.